These 14 T cell receptor beta chains originate from one sample sequenced in a study of blood T cell repertoires in COVID-19 (TCRdb year 2020). The library was produced with the immunoSEQ multiplex PCR assay. TCRdb retrieved this table from immuneACCESS and kept in-frame rearrangements only. Not all clones are present; in checked studies, unresolved V genes account for under half, and no reason is known for the remainder. The sample includes over 95,000 clones, with about four fifths observed a single time. Clones ranked in the top ten supply about 10% of the sample. Sequencing used peripheral blood. The receptors were sampled from a human donor in a cohort sampled during active COVID-19.

J is TRBJ1-5 and V is TRBV28, with D hard to call. Germline V gene lookup returns CDR1 MDHEN and CDR2 SYDVKM. This CDR3 is 15 amino acids long. The germline V and J ends were trimmed by 10 bases and 0 bases, with 16 bases remaining between them. The CDR3 nucleotides are TGTGCCACCACCCGACACTCAAATAGCAATCAGCCCCAGCATTTT. Its protein is CATTRHSNSNQPQHF.

The chain uses TRBV12-5 and TRBJ2-7; TRBD1 agrees at 7 bases. The germline CDR1 and CDR2 sequences are LGHNT and FRNRAP. The CDR3 consists of 15 residues. Trimming removed 0 bases from V and 2 bases from J; junction bases left unmatched: 4. This CDR3 is CASGLVQGNAYEQYF. The DNA for the CDR3 is TGTGCTAGTGGTTTGGTACAGGGGAACGCCTACGAGCAGTACTTC.

The chain joins TRBV30 to TRBJ2-1; TRBD2 is a possible D gene (7 bases). From germline, CDR1 is GTSNPN and CDR2 SVGIG (reference sequence). The length of the CDR3 is 17 residues. Trimming left V 1 base short and J 4 bases short, with 20 bases between. The CDR3 here is CAWSGGLAGVSYNEQFF. CDR3 sequence (DNA): TGTGCCTGGAGTGGGGGGCTTGCGGGAGTGAGTTACAATGAGCAGTTCTTC.

The chain has TRBV3-1 (or the pseudogene TRBV3-2) and TRBJ2-7; tentative D call: TRBD2 (6 bases). Germline V gene lookup returns CDR1 LGHDT and CDR2 YNNKEL (reference sequence). The CDR3 has 15 amino acids. V dropped 1 base and J dropped 1 base, with 11 bases sitting between them. The CDR3 region is CASSQAASVSYEQYF. Here the CDR3 DNA reads TGTGCCAGCAGCCAAGCTGCTAGCGTATCCTACGAGCAGTACTTC.

V usage is TRBV12-3 or TRBV12-4 and J usage is TRBJ1-6, with D possibly being TRBD1 (5 bases). The V and J ends lost 6 bases and 2 bases respectively, with 5 bases between them. The CDR3 spans 13 residues. DNA of the CDR3: TGTGCCAGCAGGGACACCTATAATTCACCCCTCCACTTT. The encoded protein is CASRDTYNSPLHF.

The genes are TRBV28 and TRBJ1-5; maybe TRBD1 (6 bases). This CDR3 spans 14 amino acids. V lost 6 bases, J lost 0 bases, and 9 bases lay in between. Per germline, CDR1 MDHEN and CDR2 SYDVKM. CDR3 amino acids: CASRGQYSNQPQHF. In nucleotides, the CDR3 is TGTGCCAGCAGAGGACAGTATAGCAATCAGCCCCAGCATTTT.

The J gene is TRBJ1-2, the V gene TRBV9; the match to TRBD1 covers 9 bases. V dropped 1 base and J dropped 2; count of bases not matched to a gene: 6. This CDR3 contains 16 residues. Germline V CDR1 and CDR2: SGDLS, YYNGEE. Here the CDR3 reads CASSVMGQGTNYGYTF. In DNA form, the CDR3 reads TGTGCCAGCAGCGTAATGGGACAGGGAACCAACTATGGCTACACCTTC.

This clone was picked up one time. The V call is TRBV11-3, the J call TRBJ2-7; the D gene is possibly TRBD2 (6 bases). Trimming left V 5 bases short and J 1 base short, with 9 bases between. The CDR3 extends over 13 amino acids. Per germline, CDR1 SGHNT and CDR2 YENEEA. The CDR3 DNA is TGTGCCAGCAGCCCGAGCGGGTCCTACGAGCAGTACTTC. Translation: CASSPSGSYEQYF.

The rearrangement uses TRBV27 and TRBJ2-7; 7 bases are shared with TRBD1. From germline, CDR1 is MNHEY and CDR2 SMNVEV (reference sequence). Trimming removed 2 bases from V and 3 bases from J; junction bases left unmatched: 4. The CDR3 is 14 amino acids. CDR3 DNA: TGTGCCAGCAGTTTAATGGGGACAGACTACGAGCAGTACTTC. Translation gives CASSLMGTDYEQYF.

V gene TRBV2 combines with J gene TRBJ1-4; no firm D call. CDR3 length equals 12 residues. In germline, CDR1 is SNHLY, CDR2 FYNNEI. Between the trimmed V and J ends, which lost 9 bases and 3 bases, there was a span of 8 bases. CDR3 sequence: CASRQPNEKLFF. CDR3 DNA: TGTGCCAGTCGACAACCTAATGAAAAACTGTTTTTT.

This rearrangement joins TRBV6-5 to TRBJ1-6; 8 bases line up with TRBD1. The CDR3 consists of 15 residues. The V and J ends lost 4 bases and 9 bases, in that order; junction bases with no gene match: 8. Germline CDR1 reads MNHEY; CDR2 reads SVGAGI. This CDR3 reads CASSSDRAVGSPLHF. The CDR3 DNA follows: TGTGCCAGCAGTTCGGACAGGGCCGTGGGTTCACCCCTCCACTTT.

This clone was seen more than once but under ten times. The rearrangement uses TRBV7-8 and TRBJ2-7; 7 bases fit TRBD1. CDR1 and CDR2 (germline): SGHVS, FQNEAQ. CDR3 length: 15 residues. The J segment lost 6 bases and the V segment lost 5 bases, leaving 13 bases of the junction unmatched. Here the CDR3 DNA reads TGTGCCAGCAGCCCCTCGGTAGGGGGCCCAGCCGAGCAGTACTTC. Its translation is CASSPSVGGPAEQYF.

The chain carries TRBV4-1 and TRBJ1-6; perhaps TRBD1 as D (5 bases). Trimming shortened V by 0 bases and J by 3 bases, and 12 bases separated the two germline ends. CDR3 length equals 17 residues. CDR1 and CDR2 from the germline V gene are MGHRA and YSYEKL. The CDR3 nucleotides read TGCGCCAGCAGCCAAGATTGGGCGGGGGGCTATAATTCACCCCTCCACTTT. Translated, it gives CASSQDWAGGYNSPLHF.

This sequence joins TRBV2 and TRBJ1-1; 8 bases align to TRBD1. There are 12 residues in the CDR3. After removal of 7 bases from V and 3 bases from J, the junction contained 1 base not matched to a gene. From germline, CDR1 is SNHLY and CDR2 FYNNEI. The CDR3 spells CASTTGDTEAFF. The CDR3 DNA follows: TGTGCCAGCACGACAGGGGACACTGAAGCTTTCTTT.